A selection of T cell receptor beta chains follows, all from one sample in a study of control samples from healthy donors and cancer patients. Sequencing used immunoSEQ multiplex PCR; TCRdb keeps in-frame clones, though not all of them. The sample lists over 50,000 clones; about four fifths were seen once. Sequenced material: blood. The origin of the receptors is a man between 65 and 79 years old in good health. Each CDR3 is given with its conserved first and last residue. The D gene is left open where the match is weak. Part of the rows lack a size; the others show once, few, many or a class for expanded clones.

NA,TRBJ2-1,TRBV19,TRBD1,CASSRDRGMNEQFF,TGTGCCAGTAGTAGGGACAGGGGTATGAATGAGCAGTTCTTC
NA,TRBJ1-2,TRBV6-6,NA,CASSYSGDNYGYTF,TGTGCCAGCAGTTATTCGGGGGATAACTATGGCTACACCTTC
NA,TRBJ2-5,TRBV28,TRBD1,CASSLTRGWTGLAKETQYF,TGTGCCAGCAGTTTAACCCGGGGGTGGACAGGGCTAGCTAAAGAGACCCAGTACTTC
NA,TRBJ2-3,TRBV2,NA,CASNGGASDTQYF,TGTGCCAGCAATGGCGGGGCGTCAGATACGCAGTATTTT
NA,TRBJ2-3,TRBV2,NA,CASSEGYSADTQYF,TGTGCCAGCAGTGAAGGGTACAGCGCAGATACGCAGTATTTT
NA,TRBJ2-1,TRBV5-4,NA,CASSLELGSSYNEQFF,TGTGCCAGCAGCTTGGAGCTCGGGAGCTCCTACAATGAGCAGTTCTTC
NA,TRBJ1-2,TRBV7-8,NA,CASSPTRVGLGTGYTF,TGTGCCAGCAGCCCCACCCGGGTAGGGCTTGGTACTGGCTACACCTTC
few,TRBJ2-7,TRBV30,NA,CAWSMTGITYEQYF,TGTGCCTGGAGTATGACAGGAATCACCTACGAGCAGTACTTC
once,TRBJ1-2,TRBV6-5,NA,CASSNPNEGYTF,TGTGCCAGCAGTAACCCAAACGAGGGCTACACCTTC
NA,TRBJ2-2,TRBV6-5,TRBD2,CASSSTSGGPPGELFF,TGTGCCAGCAGTTCCACTAGCGGGGGCCCCCCCGGGGAGCTGTTTTTT
NA,TRBJ1-2,TRBV12-5,TRBD1,CASARDSNYGYTF,TGTGCTAGCGCCCGGGACAGCAACTATGGCTACACCTTC
NA,TRBJ2-5,TRBV4-2,NA,CASSQARGTGAPETQYF,TGTGCCAGCAGCCAAGCACGGGGGACTGGGGCTCCAGAGACCCAGTACTTC
NA,TRBJ2-5,TRBV5-1,TRBD1,CASSLGQGQIETQYF,TGCGCCAGCAGCTTGGGACAGGGGCAGATAGAGACCCAGTACTTC
NA,TRBJ2-7,TRBV30,TRBD1,CAWSGTGGYYEQYF,TGTGCCTGGAGTGGGACAGGGGGATACTACGAGCAGTACTTC
NA,TRBJ2-3,TRBV7-8,NA,CASSLVPGTDTQYF,TGTGCCAGCAGCTTAGTTCCAGGCACAGATACGCAGTATTTT